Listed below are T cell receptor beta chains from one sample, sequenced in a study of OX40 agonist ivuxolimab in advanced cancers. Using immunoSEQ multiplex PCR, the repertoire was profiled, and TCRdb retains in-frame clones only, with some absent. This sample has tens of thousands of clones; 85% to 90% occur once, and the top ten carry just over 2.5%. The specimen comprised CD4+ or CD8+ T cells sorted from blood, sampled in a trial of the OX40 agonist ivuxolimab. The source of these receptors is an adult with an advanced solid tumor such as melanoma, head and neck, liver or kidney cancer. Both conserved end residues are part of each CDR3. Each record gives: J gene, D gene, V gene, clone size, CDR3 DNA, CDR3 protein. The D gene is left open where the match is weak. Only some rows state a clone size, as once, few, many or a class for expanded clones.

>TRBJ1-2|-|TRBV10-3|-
TGTGCCATCAGTGAGAACGAGAGTGGCTACACCTTC
CAISENESGYTF
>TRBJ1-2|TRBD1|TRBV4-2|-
TGTGCCAGCAGCCAAGGCCCGACAGGGGGGTTCTATGGCTACACCTTC
CASSQGPTGGFYGYTF
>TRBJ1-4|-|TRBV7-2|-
TGTGCCAGCAGCTTGGGGCCTGGGGAAAAACTGTTTTTT
CASSLGPGEKLFF
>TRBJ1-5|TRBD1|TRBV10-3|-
TGTGCCATCAGCAGACAGGGGGATCAGCCCCAGCATTTT
CAISRQGDQPQHF
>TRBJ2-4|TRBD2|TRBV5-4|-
TGTGCCAGCAGCCGGACTAGCGGGGGGGCCAAAAACATTCAGTACTTC
CASSRTSGGAKNIQYF
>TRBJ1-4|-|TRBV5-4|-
TGTGCCAGCAGCAAAGGCGAAAAACTGTTTTTT
CASSKGEKLFF
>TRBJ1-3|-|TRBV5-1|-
TGCGCCAGCAGCTTGGGTCCTGCAGGTTTCTCTGGAAACACCATATATTTT
CASSLGPAGFSGNTIYF
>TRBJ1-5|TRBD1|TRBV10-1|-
TGCGCCAGCAGTGAGTCGGGGGTTTTTGGGGTTTTGAGGGACAGCCATAGCAATCAGCCCCAGCATTTT
CASSESGVFGVLRDSHSNQPQHF
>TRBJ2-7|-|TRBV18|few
TGTGCCAGCTCACCACTCGCCTACGAGCAGTACTTC
CASSPLAYEQYF
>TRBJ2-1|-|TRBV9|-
TGTGCCAGCAGCGTGGGGCAGGGTCAATACAATGAGCAGTTCTTC
CASSVGQGQYNEQFF
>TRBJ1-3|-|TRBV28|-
TGTGCCAGCCATAACGCTGGAAACACCATATATTTT
CASHNAGNTIYF
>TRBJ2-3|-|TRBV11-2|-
TGTGCCAGCAGCTTGCGGGTGGGTGGGTCTACGCAGTATTTT
CASSLRVGGSTQYF
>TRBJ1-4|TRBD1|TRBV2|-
TGTGCCACCCAGAGCGGTGGGACAGGGGGTGAAAAACTGTTTTTT
CATQSGGTGGEKLFF
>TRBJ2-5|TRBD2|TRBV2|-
TGTGCCAGCATCAGACTAGCGGGGGGAGAGACCCAGTACTTC
CASIRLAGGETQYF
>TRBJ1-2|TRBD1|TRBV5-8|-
TGTGCCAGCAGCTTTACCGGGACAGGGACCTATGGCTACACCTTC
CASSFTGTGTYGYTF
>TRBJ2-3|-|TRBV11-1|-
TGTGCCAGCAGTTTGGTTACAGATACGCAGTATTTT
CASSLVTDTQYF
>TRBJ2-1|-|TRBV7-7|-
TGTGCCAGCAGCCTTCGACTAGTGTCCTACAATGAGCAGTTCTTC
CASSLRLVSYNEQFF
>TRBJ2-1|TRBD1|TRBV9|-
TGTGCCAGCAGCGTAGACTCGGGACAGCTAACATACAATGAGCAGTTCTTC
CASSVDSGQLTYNEQFF
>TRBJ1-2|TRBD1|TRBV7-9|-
TGTGCCAGCAGCTTCGACAGGGGTGGCTACACCTTC
CASSFDRGGYTF
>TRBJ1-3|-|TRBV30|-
TGTGCCTGGAACCTTGGGATGGCTGGAAACACCATATATTTT
CAWNLGMAGNTIYF
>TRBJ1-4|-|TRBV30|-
TGTGCCTGGAGTGACGGGACGGAAAAACTGTTTTTT
CAWSDGTEKLFF
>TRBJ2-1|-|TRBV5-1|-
TGCGCCAGCAGCTTGGTTCCCAATGAGCAGTTCTTC
CASSLVPNEQFF
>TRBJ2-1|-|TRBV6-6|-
TGTGCCAGCAGTCCACAGAATGAGCAGTTCTTC
CASSPQNEQFF
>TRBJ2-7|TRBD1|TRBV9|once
TGTGCCAGCAGCGTAGGACAGGGAACCTACGAGCAGTACTTC
CASSVGQGTYEQYF
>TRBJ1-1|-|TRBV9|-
TGTGCCAGCAGCGCCGTAGGTGAGGGGGGTTACACTGAAGCTTTCTTT
CASSAVGEGGYTEAFF
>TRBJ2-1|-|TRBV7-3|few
TGTGCCAGCAGCCCGGGGTCTGCCTCCTACAATGAGCAGTTCTTC
CASSPGSASYNEQFF
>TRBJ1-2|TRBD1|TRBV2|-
TGTGCCAGCAGTAGGACAGGGGGCGAAGGCTACACCTTC
CASSRTGGEGYTF
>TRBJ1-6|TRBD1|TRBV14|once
TGTGCCAGCAGCCGTCCCGGGACAGGGGTCGGAAATTCACCCCTCCACTTT
CASSRPGTGVGNSPLHF
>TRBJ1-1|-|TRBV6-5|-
TGTGCCAGCAGTTCCTCTGTTCGGTTGAACACTGAAGCTTTCTTT
CASSSSVRLNTEAFF
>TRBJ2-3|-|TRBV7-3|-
TGTGCCAGCAGCTTCTCCGGCCCCACGGATACGCAGTATTTT
CASSFSGPTDTQYF
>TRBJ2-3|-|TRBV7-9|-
TGTGCCAGCAGCTCCGCAGGGGGCACAGATACGCAGTATTTT
CASSSAGGTDTQYF
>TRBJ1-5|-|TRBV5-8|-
TGTGCCAGACAATTCAATCAGCCCCAGCATTTT
CARQFNQPQHF
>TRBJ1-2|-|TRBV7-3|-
TGTGCCAGCAGCTCTCCTTGGGGGTCCTATGGCTACACCTTC
CASSSPWGSYGYTF
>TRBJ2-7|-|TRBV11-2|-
TGTGCCAGCAGCTTAGGATTCCGCCGTGGCTACGAGCAGTACTTC
CASSLGFRRGYEQYF
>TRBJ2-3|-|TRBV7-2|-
TGTGCCAGCAGCTCCTTTGGGGGGCAGAGGCAGTATTTT
CASSSFGGQRQYF
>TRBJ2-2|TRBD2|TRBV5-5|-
TGTGCCAGCAGCTTCTTAGCGGGGACAAGCACCGGGGAGCTGTTTTTT
CASSFLAGTSTGELFF
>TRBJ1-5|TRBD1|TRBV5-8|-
TGTGCCAGCAGCCTCGGGACAGCTAGCAATCAGCCCCAGCATTTT
CASSLGTASNQPQHF
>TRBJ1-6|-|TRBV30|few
TGTGCCTGGAGGGACCACCGGCGGTCAGAACCCCTCCACTTT
CAWRDHRRSEPLHF
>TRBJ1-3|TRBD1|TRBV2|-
TGTGCCAGCAATCGACAGGGCTCTGGAAACACCATATATTTT
CASNRQGSGNTIYF
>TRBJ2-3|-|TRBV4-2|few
TGTGCCAGCAGCCAAATGAGGAATTCGGAGGGCACAGATACGCAGTATTTT
CASSQMRNSEGTDTQYF
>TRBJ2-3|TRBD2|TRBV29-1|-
TGCAGCGTATCAGGGTTGGCGAGACTAGCGGGAAGCACAGATACGCAGTATTTT
CSVSGLARLAGSTDTQYF
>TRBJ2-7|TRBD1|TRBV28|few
TGTGCCAGCACTCGAAACAGGGGGCCCTACGAGCAGTACTTC
CASTRNRGPYEQYF
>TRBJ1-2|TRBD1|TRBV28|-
TGTGCCAGCAGCTCCGGGGACAGGGAAGCCGGAGGCTACACCTTC
CASSSGDREAGGYTF
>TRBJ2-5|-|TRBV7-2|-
TGTGCCAGCAGCACCCGCGGCAGATTCCAAGAGACCCAGTACTTC
CASSTRGRFQETQYF
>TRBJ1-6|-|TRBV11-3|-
TGTGCCAGCAGATATACCACAGGGCCTCCACCCCTCCACTTT
CASRYTTGPPPLHF
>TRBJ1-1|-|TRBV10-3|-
TGTGCCATCACCGCAAACGACAAGAACACTGAAGCTTTCTTT
CAITANDKNTEAFF
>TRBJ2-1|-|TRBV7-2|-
TGTGCCAGCAGCCCCCAGGGGGGGATACAATGGGAGCAGTTCTTC
CASSPQGGIQWEQFF